The 19 T cell receptor beta chains reported below all come from one sample, sequenced in a study of T cell responses to AZD1222 COVID-19 vaccine. The repertoire was sequenced with immunoSEQ multiplex PCR; TCRdb's copy has only in-frame clones and lacks some. The table has about 200,000 clones, 80% to 95% seen once. Source: peripheral blood, taken 28 days after the second AZD1222 dose. Receptors were obtained from an adult who received the AZD1222 COVID-19 vaccine.

The chain recombines TRBV5-1 with TRBJ2-7; 7 bases are a match to TRBD2. The J segment lost 5 bases and the V segment lost 3 bases, leaving 11 bases of the junction unmatched. From germline, CDR1 is SGHRS and CDR2 YFSETQ. There are 15 residues in the CDR3. As DNA, the CDR3 is TGCGCCAGCAGCTCCTTTGGGAGGGGAGGCCACGAGCAGTACTTC. Translating it yields CASSSFGRGGHEQYF.

This chain uses TRBV6-2 or TRBV6-3 with TRBJ2-7; unclear D gene. This CDR3 contains 13 residues. The ends were cut back, 3 bases at V and 2 bases at J, with 8 bases in the middle. CDR1 is MNHEY and CDR2 is SVGEGT in the germline V gene. The CDR3 DNA follows: TGTGCCAGCAGTTATTCGAGGACCTACGAGCAGTACTTC. It encodes CASSYSRTYEQYF.

The chain has TRBV9 and TRBJ1-2; tentative D call: TRBD1 (5 bases). Trimming took 2 bases from V and 3 from J, leaving 8 bases between them. This CDR3 has 13 residues. Germline V gene lookup returns CDR1 SGDLS and CDR2 YYNGEE. Written as DNA, the CDR3 is TGTGCCAGCAGCGTTGGGACCTACTATGGCTACACCTTC. Protein sequence: CASSVGTYYGYTF.

J is TRBJ2-2 and V is TRBV27, with 8 bases aligning to TRBD2. The J segment lost 1 base and the V segment lost 8 bases, leaving 6 bases of the junction unmatched. The CDR3 sequence is 15 residues long. The V gene's germline CDR1 is MNHEY and CDR2 SMNVEV (reference sequence). The CDR3 bases are TGTGCCAGCTCCGGGGGGGGTTTGAACACCGGGGAGCTGTTTTTT. It encodes CASSGGGLNTGELFF.

The V and J genes are TRBV13 and TRBJ2-7; D is perhaps TRBD1 (5 bases). The CDR3 totals 14 residues. V lost 5 bases and J lost 3, with 14 bases in between. CDR1 PRHDT and CDR2 FYEKMQ come from the germline V gene (reference sequence). CDR3 sequence reads: CASSPRQLRYEQYF. CDR3 nucleotides: TGTGCCAGCAGCCCCCGACAGTTACGCTACGAGCAGTACTTC. The full variable domain, its missing parts supplied by reference TRBV13 and TRBJ2-7, is AAGVIQSPRHLIKEKRETATLKCYPIPRHDTVYWYQQGPGQDPQFLISFYEKMQSDKGSIPDRFSAQQFSDYHSELNMSSLELGDSALYFCASSPRQLRYEQYFGPGTRLTVT.

The CDR3 region is CASSRDSSRGYTF. The CDR3 DNA is TGTGCCAGCAGCCGGGACTCCTCGAGGGGCTACACCTTC. This chain connects TRBV5-5 to TRBJ1-2; maybe TRBD1 (5 bases). Per germline, CDR1 SGHKS and CDR2 YYEKEE (reference sequence). The CDR3 spans 13 residues. Trimming left V 4 bases short and J 8 bases short, with 15 bases between.

The CDR3 protein is CASSLIAGNIDTQYF. In nucleotides, the CDR3 is TGTGCCAGCAGCTTAATAGCGGGAAATATAGATACGCAGTATTTT. The gene calls are TRBV7-9 and TRBJ2-3; 8 bases fit TRBD2. Germline-derived CDR1 and CDR2 are SEHNR and FQNEAQ (reference sequence). The CDR3 is 15 amino acids. Losses at the gene ends were 2 bases for V and 5 bases for J; bases not matched to a gene: 6.

This sequence joins TRBV27 and TRBJ2-5, with 8 bases lining up with TRBD1. The CDR3 runs 16 residues. The V gene end was trimmed by 5 bases and the J gene end by 3 bases; junction bases not matched to a gene: 11. CDR1 is MNHEY, CDR2 SMNVEV, per germline (reference sequence). CDR3 sequence reads: CASSPRTGPSKETQYF. The CDR3 DNA reads as TGTGCCAGCAGTCCCCGGACAGGGCCCTCTAAAGAGACCCAGTACTTC.

This chain joins TRBV28 and TRBJ1-1; weak D call: TRBD1 (6 bases). V lost 4 bases and J lost 2, with 11 bases in between. CDR3 size: 14 residues. Germline V gives CDR1 MDHEN, CDR2 SYDVKM. CDR3 in amino acids: CASSSTGFNTEAFF. In nucleotides, the CDR3 is TGTGCCAGCAGTTCGACAGGATTCAACACTGAAGCTTTCTTT.

V and J are TRBV4-3 and TRBJ1-2; D perhaps matches TRBD1 (5 bases). The CDR3 covers 14 residues. Germline V gives CDR1 LGHNA, CDR2 YSLEER. V was pared by 0 bases and J by 8 bases, with 13 bases between. The CDR3 nucleotides are TGCGCCAGCAGCCAAGATGGGGGAAATGCGGGCTACACCTTC. This gives the protein CASSQDGGNAGYTF.

The chain uses TRBV27 and TRBJ1-1, with a possible D match to TRBD1 (5 bases). V lost 3 bases and J 6 bases, leaving 14 bases between the germline ends. Germline V gene lookup returns CDR1 MNHEY and CDR2 SMNVEV (reference sequence). There are 14 residues in the CDR3. The CDR3 protein is CASSLGGGYAEAFF. The CDR3 bases are TGTGCCAGCAGTTTGGGGGGAGGGTATGCTGAAGCTTTCTTT.

This chain connects TRBV30 to TRBJ2-7, with 8 bases lining up with TRBD1. The length of the CDR3 is 13 residues. The germline V gene has CDR1 GTSNPN and CDR2 SVGIG (reference sequence). The V gene end was trimmed by 3 bases and the J gene end by 4 bases; junction bases not matched to a gene: 5. For the CDR3, the DNA is TGTGCCTGGAGGTACAGGGGGAGTTACGAGCAGTACTTC. Protein sequence: CAWRYRGSYEQYF.

This clone was detected once. V is TRBV2 and J is TRBJ1-5, with 7 positions matching TRBD1. Germline assignment: CDR1 SNHLY and CDR2 FYNNEI. V shed 6 bases, J shed 2 bases, and the junction held 7 bases outside the gene matches. The CDR3 extends over 15 amino acids. CDR3 residues: CASSSGQERNQPQHF. CDR3 in DNA: TGTGCCAGCAGCTCCGGACAGGAGCGCAATCAGCCCCAGCATTTT. Full variable domain (outside the CDR3, taken from reference TRBV2 and TRBJ1-5): EPEVTQTPSHQVTQMGQEVILRCVPISNHLYFYWYRQILGQKVEFLVSFYNNEISEKSEIFDDQFSVERPDGSNFTLKIRSTKLEDSAMYFCASSSGQERNQPQHFGDGTRLSIL.

CDR3 sequence reads: CASSLSAAYGYTF. The DNA of the CDR3 is TGTGCCAGCAGTTTATCGGCAGCCTATGGCTACACCTTC. The chain combines TRBV27 with TRBJ1-2; unclear D gene. CDR1 is MNHEY, CDR2 SMNVEV, per germline (reference sequence). The CDR3 covers 13 residues. V dropped 0 bases and J dropped 4 bases, with 6 bases sitting between them.

The chain links TRBV24-1 to TRBJ2-5; 10 nucleotides agree with TRBD2. The V gene's germline CDR1 is KGHDR and CDR2 SFDVKD. V was pared by 4 bases and J by 5 bases, with 9 bases of the junction left unmatched. The CDR3 is 16 amino acids. The CDR3 is CATSDPTRAGGETQYF. CDR3 in DNA: TGTGCCACCAGTGACCCCACGCGAGCGGGAGGGGAGACCCAGTACTTC.

The CDR3: CASSDSRGSNSPLHF. In DNA, the CDR3 is TGTGCCAGCAGTGACAGCAGGGGTAGCAATTCACCCCTCCACTTT. V usage is TRBV25-1 and J usage is TRBJ1-6; D might be TRBD1 (6 bases). CDR3 length equals 15 residues. Germline loops: CDR1 MGHDK, CDR2 SYGVNS. V was pared by 3 bases and J by 7 bases, with 13 bases between. Combining the CDR3 with reference TRBV25-1 and TRBJ1-6 gives the whole variable domain EADIYQTPRYLVIGTGKKITLECSQTMGHDKMYWYQQDPGMELHLIHYSYGVNSTEKGDLSSESTVSRIRTEHFPLTLESARPSHTSQYLCASSDSRGSNSPLHFGNGTRLTVT.

The genes are TRBV7-2 and TRBJ2-3; D remains unclear. The CDR3 sequence is 15 residues long. Germline CDR1 and CDR2: SGHTA and FQGNSA. V gave up 5 bases and J gave up 0 bases, with 12 bases separating them. The CDR3 DNA reads as TGTGCCAGCAGCCCCCTCCAGCGAAGCACAGATACGCAGTATTTT. Its protein product is CASSPLQRSTDTQYF.

The rearrangement links TRBV4-1 to TRBJ2-5, with a tentative D call TRBD1 (5 bases). The germline gives CDR1 MGHRA, CDR2 YSYEKL. V was cut by 0 bases and J by 4 bases, with 12 bases left in between. The CDR3 is made up of 15 amino acids. The CDR3 sequence is CASSQEGLPGETQYF. CDR3 nucleotides: TGCGCCAGCAGCCAAGAGGGGCTGCCCGGAGAGACCCAGTACTTC.

The chain couples TRBV19 to TRBJ1-5; D is perhaps TRBD1 (6 bases). This CDR3 has 15 residues. The V and J ends lost 6 bases and 3 bases respectively, with 15 bases between them. Germline CDR1 reads LNHDA; CDR2 reads SQIVND (reference sequence). The CDR3 spells CASSLVGGPNQPQHF. DNA for the CDR3: TGTGCCAGTAGCCTTGTAGGGGGTCCCAATCAGCCCCAGCATTTT. The full variable domain, rest sourced from reference TRBV19 and TRBJ1-5, is DGGITQSPKYLFRKEGQNVTLSCEQNLNHDAMYWYRQDPGQGLRLIYYSQIVNDFQKGDIAEGYSVSREKKESFPLTVTSAQKNPTAFYLCASSLVGGPNQPQHFGDGTRLSIL.